This T cell receptor (beta chain) was obtained from a study of shared clonotypes between healthy human individuals (dated by TCRdb to 2019 to 2021). General notes on the study: The cohort comprised two women and a few men aged 18 to 49 years. Per donor, three plates each were used for CD4 naive and CD4 memory, two for CD8 naive, and one for CD8 memory. Libraries were prepared and TCR repertoires were sequenced by different laboratories using diverse techniques, in order to increase sequencing depth and limit assay-specific biases. The study deeply sequenced blood TCR repertoires of about 5 healthy adults to estimate repertoire size and the extent of clonotype sharing between individuals. Per donor, leukapheresis produced somewhere between about 0.94 and 9 billion PBMCs.

The donors were healthy, HIV-negative adults who had no recently reported acute infections or vaccinations. All donors were Caucasian adults living in Nashville, Tennessee, USA. CD4+ T cells were enriched through magnetic negative selection, after which naive cells were positively selected on CD45RA and the remaining negative fraction served as the memory subset. Blood was collected by leukapheresis, and PBMCs were isolated by Ficoll-Histopaque density gradient centrifugation and then cryopreserved in liquid nitrogen vapor phase. Analytical flow cytometry was used to check the purity and quantity of each magnetically sorted T cell population. Genomic DNA was isolated from each sorted fraction and quantified by UV absorbance on a Nanodrop 2000c. Using the deep immunoSEQ assay, multiplex PCR amplified TCR CDR3 regions from genomic DNA. For each cell subset, the extracted genomic DNA was distributed evenly across all wells of several immunoSEQ 96-well plates, and each plate served as one replicate. For sorted subsets, each replicate PCR was loaded with 200 ng genomic DNA, equivalent to 30,000 or so T cell genomes. The purified libraries were quantified using a Qubit 3.0 fluorometer, sized with a Bioanalyzer 2100, and then quantified again using the KAPA Library Quantification kit. Every immunoSEQ 96-well plate was sequenced on a dedicated single-read 150-cycle Illumina NextSeq 550 flow cell. Concerning the study's data processing: Because only junctional sequences without quality scores were contained in the immunoSEQ output, filtering matching that applied to full-length reads could not be performed. Sequences were annotated with PyIR, a Python wrapper for IgBLAST v1.9, and V/J genes and CDR3 were assigned using IMGT germline references. Reads were removed for weak V/J assignments (E-value above 1e-6), missing CDR3, stop codons, out-of-frame junctions, or ambiguous translated residues. V3J clonotypes were defined by identical inferred V gene, J gene, and CDR3 amino acid sequence. To compute the percentage overlap between repertoires, the number of shared unique clonotypes was divided by the size of the smaller repertoire. RTK rarefaction, the Chao1 estimator, and Recon v2.1 estimates of unobserved clonotypes were used to assess repertoire richness. OLGA was used to compute generation probabilities for all TCRbeta clonotypes that the gDNA method yielded from a handful of donors. The clones in this table, taken by TCRdb from immuneACCESS, are in-frame only. Not every clone is retained; where verified, under half of the shortfall comes from an unresolved V gene, and the cause of the rest is unknown. V, J and clone size reflect that table, while D and trimming were determined from the DNA. In all, the sample holds roughly 2.5 million clones, and 85% to 95% of those were seen once. Roughly 0.15% of the sample comes from the top ten.

A word on this clone: The specificity of this receptor is unknown. No per-base quality is available; no much larger clone lies one base away.

The research as a whole found: Pairwise subsampling indicated that sequencing depth was expected to affect the degree of clonotype sharing among donors. Clonotypes shared by all four sorted-subset donors showed higher generation probabilities than non-shared clonotypes. The genetic and exposure-history diversity represented was limited by the small number of donors. Sampling was restricted to blood, and TCR repertoires in tissue are likely to differ from TCR repertoires in blood. Rarefaction of sorted-subset datasets indicated incomplete sequencing despite the large sequencing depth. Larger estimated clonotype richness was generally found for naive subsets than for memory subsets. Across a handful of donors, approximately 5% of naive CD4, roughly 3.4% of naive CD8, 2% to 2.5% of memory CD4, and about 0.4% of memory CD8 clonotypes were shared.

CDR1 MNHEY and CDR2 SVGAGI were looked up in the germline V gene. The CDR3 holds 15 amino acids from the cysteine to the phenylalanine. Just CDR3 DNA is preserved here, 45 bases in frame from base 1. V is trimmed back by 2 bases and J by 2 bases, and the junction contains 1 base that no gene match accounts for. The clonotype originates from a man aged 18 to 30 in good health. Rearrangement joined TRBV6-5 to TRBJ1-5, and 9 bases in between align with TRBD1. The sample was naive CD4+ T cells sorted from blood. The cell subset or site label corresponds to: CD45RA+ positively selected. The sequenced DNA is TGTGCCAGCAGTTACACAGGGGGCGGCAATCAGCCCCAGCATTTT. The encoded protein is CASSYTGGGNQPQHF.